This T cell receptor beta chain emerged from a study of human T cells and chemical hapten exposure. About the study: Application of 0.01% DPC to the upper back was done by patch test, with a reading at 6 days.

In TCRdb, the RACE reads were re-called with MiXCR into one record per CDR3 protein. Among a few hundred thousand distinct CDR3 sequences listed, around 6% were seen once. In its sample, this clonotype was seen a few times. Indicated time point: patch test 2, 6 weeks after DPC sensitization. Stated treatment: therapeutic diphenylcyclopropenone sensitization with weekly scalp DPC. Donors were 18 to 70-year-old alopecia patients suitable for DPC. It was unfractionated whole blood from which total RNA was extracted. This clonotype originated in a woman between 18 and 30 years old with alopecia areata. Some clones in this sample may be carry-over from other donors' samples. The starting material was whole blood, obtained in connection with sensitization to the hapten diphenylcyclopropenone (DPC).

The CDR3 reads CASSPLPGTGTSPGYF. The CDR3 nucleotides are TGTGCCAGCAGTCCCCTACCCGGGACAGGAACATCTCCGGGGTACTTC. The V gene is TRBV6-1, the J gene TRBJ2-7; 8 nucleotides line up with TRBD1. The V gene end was trimmed by 5 bases and the J gene end by 12 bases; junction bases not matched to a gene: 21. The V gene's germline CDR1 is MNHNS and CDR2 SASEGT. CDR3 length: 16 residues.